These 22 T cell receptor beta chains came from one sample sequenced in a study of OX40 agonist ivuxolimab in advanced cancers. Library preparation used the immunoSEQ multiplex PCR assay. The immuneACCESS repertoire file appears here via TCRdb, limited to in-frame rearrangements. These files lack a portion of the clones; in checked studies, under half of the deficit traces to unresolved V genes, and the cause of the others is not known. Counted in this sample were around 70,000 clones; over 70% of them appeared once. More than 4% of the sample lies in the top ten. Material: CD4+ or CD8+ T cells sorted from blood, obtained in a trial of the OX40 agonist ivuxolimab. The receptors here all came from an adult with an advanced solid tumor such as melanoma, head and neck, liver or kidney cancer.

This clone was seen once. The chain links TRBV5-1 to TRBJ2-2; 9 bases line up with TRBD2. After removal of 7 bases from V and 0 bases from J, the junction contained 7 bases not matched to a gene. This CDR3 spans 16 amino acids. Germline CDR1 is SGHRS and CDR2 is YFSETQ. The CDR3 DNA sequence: TGCGCCAGCTCCTTTAGCGGGGGCTCGAACACCGGGGAGCTGTTTTTT. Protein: CASSFSGGSNTGELFF.

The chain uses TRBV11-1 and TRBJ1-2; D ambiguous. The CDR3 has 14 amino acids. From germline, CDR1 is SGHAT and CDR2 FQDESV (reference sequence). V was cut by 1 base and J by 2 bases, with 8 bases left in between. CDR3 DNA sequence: TGTGCCAGCAGCTTAGACACCGGCAACTATGGCTACACCTTC. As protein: CASSLDTGNYGYTF.

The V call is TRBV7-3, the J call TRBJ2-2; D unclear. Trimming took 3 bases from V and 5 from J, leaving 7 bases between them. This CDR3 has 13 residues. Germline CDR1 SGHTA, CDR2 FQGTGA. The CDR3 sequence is CASSFSLTGELFF. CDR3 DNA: TGTGCCAGCAGCTTTTCCTTGACCGGGGAGCTGTTTTTT.

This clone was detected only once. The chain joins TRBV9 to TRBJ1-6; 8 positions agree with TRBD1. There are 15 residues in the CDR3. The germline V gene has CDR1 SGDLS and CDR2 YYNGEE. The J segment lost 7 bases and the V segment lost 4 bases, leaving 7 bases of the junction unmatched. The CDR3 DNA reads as TGTGCCAGCAGCACCAGGGGGCTTGGGAATTCACCCCTCCACTTT. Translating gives CASSTRGLGNSPLHF.

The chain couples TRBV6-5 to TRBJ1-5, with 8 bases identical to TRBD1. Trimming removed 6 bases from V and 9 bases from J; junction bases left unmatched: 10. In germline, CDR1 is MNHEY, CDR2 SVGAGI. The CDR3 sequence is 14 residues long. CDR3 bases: TGTGCCAGCAGGAACACAGGGGGTGGGTCGCCCCAGCATTTT. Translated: CASRNTGGGSPQHF.

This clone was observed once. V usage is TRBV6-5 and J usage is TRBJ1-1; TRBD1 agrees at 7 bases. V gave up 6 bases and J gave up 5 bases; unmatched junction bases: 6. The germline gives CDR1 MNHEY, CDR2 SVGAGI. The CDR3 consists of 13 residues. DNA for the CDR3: TGTGCCAGCAGACGCCAGGGGGGAACTGAAGCTTTCTTT. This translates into CASRRQGGTEAFF.

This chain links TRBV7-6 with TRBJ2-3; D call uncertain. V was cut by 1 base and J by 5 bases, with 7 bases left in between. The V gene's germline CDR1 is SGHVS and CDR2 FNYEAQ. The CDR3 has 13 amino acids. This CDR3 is CASSLGAEDTQYF. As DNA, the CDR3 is TGTGCCAGCAGCTTAGGGGCAGAAGATACGCAGTATTTT.

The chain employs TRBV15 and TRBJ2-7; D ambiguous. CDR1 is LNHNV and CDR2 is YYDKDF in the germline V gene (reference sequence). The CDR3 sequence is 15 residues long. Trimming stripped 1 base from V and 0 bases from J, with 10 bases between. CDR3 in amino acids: CATSRASGGSYEQYF. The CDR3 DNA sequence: TGTGCCACCAGCAGAGCCTCAGGTGGCTCCTACGAGCAGTACTTC.

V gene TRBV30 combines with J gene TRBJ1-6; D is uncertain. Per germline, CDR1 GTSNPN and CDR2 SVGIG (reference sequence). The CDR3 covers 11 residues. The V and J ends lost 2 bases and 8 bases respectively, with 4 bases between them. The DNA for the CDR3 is TGTGCCTGGAGTAGGGATTCACCCCTCCACTTT. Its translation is CAWSRDSPLHF.

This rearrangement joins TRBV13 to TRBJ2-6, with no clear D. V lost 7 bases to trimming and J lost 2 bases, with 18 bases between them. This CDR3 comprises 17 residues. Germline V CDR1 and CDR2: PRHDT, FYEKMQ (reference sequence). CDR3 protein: CASKGIFVRTGANVLTF. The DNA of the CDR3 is TGTGCCAGCAAGGGTATTTTCGTGAGAACTGGGGCCAACGTCCTGACTTTC.

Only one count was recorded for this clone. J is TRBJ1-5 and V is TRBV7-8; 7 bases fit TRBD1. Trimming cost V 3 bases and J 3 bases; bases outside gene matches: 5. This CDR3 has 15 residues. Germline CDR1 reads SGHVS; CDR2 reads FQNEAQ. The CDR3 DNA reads TGTGCCAGCAGCTTCGATACAGGGGTCAATCAGCCCCAGCATTTT. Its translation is CASSFDTGVNQPQHF.

The CDR3 loop reads CASAEQGGNYGYTF. Written as DNA, the CDR3 is TGTGCCAGCGCTGAGCAGGGGGGGAACTATGGCTACACCTTC. The V gene is TRBV5-4, the J gene TRBJ1-2, with 7 bases fitting TRBD1. Germline CDR1 is SGHNT and CDR2 is YYREEE (reference sequence). The V segment lost 7 bases and the J segment 2 bases; nucleotides outside the gene matches: 8. The CDR3 contains 14 residues.

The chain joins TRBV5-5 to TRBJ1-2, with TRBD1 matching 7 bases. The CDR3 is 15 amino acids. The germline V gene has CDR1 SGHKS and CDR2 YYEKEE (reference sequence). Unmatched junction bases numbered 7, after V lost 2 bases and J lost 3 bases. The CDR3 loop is CASSFLRGGYYGYTF. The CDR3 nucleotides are TGTGCCAGCAGCTTCTTACGAGGGGGCTACTATGGCTACACCTTC.

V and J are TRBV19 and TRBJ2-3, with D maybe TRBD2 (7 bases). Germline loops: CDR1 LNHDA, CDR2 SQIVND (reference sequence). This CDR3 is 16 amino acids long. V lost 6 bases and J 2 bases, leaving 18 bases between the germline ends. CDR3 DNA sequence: TGTGCCAGTAGGCTCCTATTCGGGGGGCCCACAGATACGCAGTATTTT. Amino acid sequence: CASRLLFGGPTDTQYF. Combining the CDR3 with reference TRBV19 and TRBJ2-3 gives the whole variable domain DGGITQSPKYLFRKEGQNVTLSCEQNLNHDAMYWYRQDPGQGLRLIYYSQIVNDFQKGDIAEGYSVSREKKESFPLTVTSAQKNPTAFYLCASRLLFGGPTDTQYFGPGTRLTVL.

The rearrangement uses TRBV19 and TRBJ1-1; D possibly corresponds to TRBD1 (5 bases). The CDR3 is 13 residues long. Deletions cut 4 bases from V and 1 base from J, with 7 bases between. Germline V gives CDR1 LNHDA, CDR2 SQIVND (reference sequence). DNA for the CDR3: TGTGCCAGTAGTACACAGGAGAACACTGAAGCTTTCTTT. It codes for CASSTQENTEAFF.

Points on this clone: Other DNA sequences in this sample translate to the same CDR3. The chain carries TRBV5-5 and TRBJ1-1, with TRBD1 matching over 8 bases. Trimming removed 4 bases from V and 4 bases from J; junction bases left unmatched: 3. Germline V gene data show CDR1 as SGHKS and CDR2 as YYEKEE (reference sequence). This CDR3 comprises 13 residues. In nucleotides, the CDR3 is TGTGCCAGCAGCCAGGGGGCGAGCACTGAAGCTTTCTTT. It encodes CASSQGASTEAFF.

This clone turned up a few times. The CDR3 DNA reads as TGTGCCAGCAGTGGCCGGGACAGGGGGCTTCTAGGCTACGAGCAGTACTTC. Translating it yields CASSGRDRGLLGYEQYF. J is TRBJ2-7 and V is TRBV6-1; the match to TRBD1 covers 12 bases. Germline loops: CDR1 MNHNS, CDR2 SASEGT. The CDR3 is 17 residues long. The ends lost 4 bases at V and 3 bases at J; junction bases unmatched: 10.

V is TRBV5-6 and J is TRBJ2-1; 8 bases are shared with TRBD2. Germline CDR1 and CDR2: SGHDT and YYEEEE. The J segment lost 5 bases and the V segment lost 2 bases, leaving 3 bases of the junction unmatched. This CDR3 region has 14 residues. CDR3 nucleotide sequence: TGTGCCAGCAGCTTTAGCGGGGCGAACAATGAGCAGTTCTTC. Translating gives CASSFSGANNEQFF.

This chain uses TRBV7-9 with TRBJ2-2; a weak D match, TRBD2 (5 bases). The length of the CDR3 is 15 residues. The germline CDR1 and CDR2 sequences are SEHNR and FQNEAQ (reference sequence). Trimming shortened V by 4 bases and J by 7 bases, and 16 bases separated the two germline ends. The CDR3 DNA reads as TGTGCCAGCAGCTCCGATGGTCAGGCGGGCGGGGAGCTGTTTTTT. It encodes CASSSDGQAGGELFF. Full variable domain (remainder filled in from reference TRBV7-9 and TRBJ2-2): DTGVSQNPRHKITKRGQNVTFRCDPISEHNRLYWYRQTLGQGPEFLTYFQNEAQLEKSRLLSDRFSAERPKGSFSTLEIQRTEQGDSAMYLCASSSDGQAGGELFFGEGSRLTVL.

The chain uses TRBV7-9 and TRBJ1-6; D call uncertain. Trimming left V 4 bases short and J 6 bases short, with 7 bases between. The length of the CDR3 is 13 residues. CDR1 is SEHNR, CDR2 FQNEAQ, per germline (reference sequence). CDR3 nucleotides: TGTGCCAGCAGCTCGCTTTCTAATTCACCCCTCCACTTT. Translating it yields CASSSLSNSPLHF. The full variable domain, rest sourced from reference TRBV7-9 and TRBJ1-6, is DTGVSQNPRHKITKRGQNVTFRCDPISEHNRLYWYRQTLGQGPEFLTYFQNEAQLEKSRLLSDRFSAERPKGSFSTLEIQRTEQGDSAMYLCASSSLSNSPLHFGNGTRLTVT.

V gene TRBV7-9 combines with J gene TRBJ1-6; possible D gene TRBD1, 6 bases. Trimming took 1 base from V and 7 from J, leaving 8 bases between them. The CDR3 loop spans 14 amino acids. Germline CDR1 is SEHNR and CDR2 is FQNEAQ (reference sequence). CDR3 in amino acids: CASSLETGNSPLHF. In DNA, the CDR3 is TGTGCCAGCAGCTTAGAAACAGGGAATTCACCCCTCCACTTT.

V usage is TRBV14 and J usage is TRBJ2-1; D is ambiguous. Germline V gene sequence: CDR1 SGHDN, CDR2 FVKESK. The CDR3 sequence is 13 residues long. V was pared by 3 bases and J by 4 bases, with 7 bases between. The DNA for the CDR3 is TGTGCCAGCAGCCAGTCATCATACAATGAGCAGTTCTTC. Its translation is CASSQSSYNEQFF.